These 23 T cell receptor beta chains were all obtained from the same sample, sequenced in a study of blood T cell repertoires in COVID-19. TCRdb's table, derived via immunoSEQ multiplex PCR, lists solely in-frame clones and lacks some. The sample has about 26,000 clones, nearly 90% seen once. Input material: peripheral blood. These receptor sequences come from a woman aged 55 to 70 with active COVID-19.

The chain joins TRBV10-3 to TRBJ2-7; D is perhaps TRBD2 (6 bases). The CDR3 runs 12 residues. Trimming pared 10 bases from V and 2 bases from J, leaving 12 bases between. Germline-derived CDR1 and CDR2 are ENHRY and SYGVKD. The CDR3 spells CATGTSTYEQYF. The CDR3 coding sequence is TGTGCCACCGGGACTTCCACCTACGAGCAGTACTTC.

The chain recombines TRBV18 with TRBJ1-3, with 7 bases that match TRBD1. CDR1 and CDR2 (germline): KGHSH, LQKENI. The V segment lost 6 bases and the J segment 1 base; nucleotides outside the gene matches: 9. CDR3 length: 16 amino acids. CDR3 residues: CASSPDRVSSGNTIYF. The CDR3 nucleotides read TGTGCCAGCTCGCCCGACAGGGTCTCGTCTGGAAACACCATATATTTT.

The chain recombines TRBV27 with TRBJ2-3; tentative D call: TRBD2 (6 bases). Trimming cost V 8 bases and J 0 bases, with 15 bases left between them. The CDR3 is 15 amino acids. Germline CDR1 reads MNHEY; CDR2 reads SMNVEV (reference sequence). The CDR3, as DNA: TGTGCCAGCGGGACCGGGAGCCATAGCACAGATACGCAGTATTTT. This gives the protein CASGTGSHSTDTQYF.

The genes are TRBV7-6 and TRBJ2-3; 10 nucleotides match TRBD1. CDR1 and CDR2 (germline): SGHVS, FNYEAQ. There are 14 residues in the CDR3. J lost 7 bases, V lost 5 bases, and 6 bases had no gene match. As DNA, the CDR3 is TGTGCCAGCAGCGTGCGACAGGGGGCAAATACGCAGTATTTT. Translation: CASSVRQGANTQYF.

The gene calls are TRBV16 and TRBJ1-5; the match to TRBD1 covers 8 bases. The CDR3 totals 14 residues. V lost 4 bases, J lost 5 bases, and 4 bases stayed unmatched. Germline values: CDR1 KGHSY, CDR2 FQNENV. The CDR3 nucleotides read TGTGCCAGCAGCCGGACAGGGCGACATCAGCCCCAGCATTTT. It encodes CASSRTGRHQPQHF.

V usage is TRBV10-3 and J usage is TRBJ2-2; 10 bases match TRBD2. The length of the CDR3 is 15 residues. Germline CDR1 and CDR2: ENHRY and SYGVKD. V was pared by 6 bases and J by 5 bases, with 6 bases of the junction left unmatched. The CDR3 region is CAIRQREGLTGELFF. The CDR3 nucleotides are TGTGCCATCAGGCAGCGGGAGGGGCTTACCGGGGAGCTGTTTTTT.

The V call is TRBV11-2, the J call TRBJ2-1, with 9 positions matching TRBD2. CDR3 size: 17 residues. Germline V lookup: CDR1 SGHAT, CDR2 FQNNGV. The ends lost 5 bases at V and 4 bases at J; junction bases unmatched: 12. The CDR3 region has the DNA TGTGCCAGCAGCGGTGGTGGTAGCGGGAGAAGATACAATGAGCAGTTCTTC. Translation gives CASSGGGSGRRYNEQFF.

The chain is built from TRBV10-1 and TRBJ2-3, with 9 bases fitting TRBD2. This CDR3 is 15 amino acids long. CDR1 is WNHNN and CDR2 is SYGVQD in the germline V gene (reference sequence). With V trimmed by 4 bases and J by 2 bases, 4 bases remained unmatched. This CDR3 reads CASSAAGGNTDTQYF. The CDR3 DNA is TGCGCCAGCAGTGCAGCGGGAGGTAACACAGATACGCAGTATTTT.

The J gene is TRBJ2-1, the V gene TRBV25-1, with D maybe TRBD2 (6 bases). V lost 2 bases, J lost 8 bases, and 13 bases lay in between. This CDR3 is 14 amino acids long. Germline CDR1 reads MGHDK; CDR2 reads SYGVNS. CDR3 DNA sequence: TGTGCCAGCAGTGAAGTTGGGGGGAGCTATGAGCAGTTCTTC. Translation gives CASSEVGGSYEQFF.

The rearrangement uses TRBV7-9 and TRBJ2-2; 8 bases line up with TRBD2. Germline V lookup: CDR1 SEHNR, CDR2 FQNEAQ (reference sequence). V lost 5 bases, J lost 3 bases, and 5 bases stayed unmatched. This CDR3 has 15 amino acids. For the CDR3, the DNA is TGTGCCAGCAGCCAGAGCGGGAGCGACACCGGGGAGCTGTTTTTT. Amino acid sequence: CASSQSGSDTGELFF.

This sequence joins TRBV5-1 and TRBJ2-7; TRBD1 matches at 10 bases. CDR1 and CDR2 from the germline V gene are SGHRS and YFSETQ. Losses at the gene ends were 0 bases for V and 2 bases for J; bases not matched to a gene: 5. This CDR3 is built from 16 residues. The CDR3 loop is CASSLDFGQGAYEQYF. CDR3 DNA sequence: TGCGCCAGCAGCTTGGATTTTGGACAGGGGGCCTACGAGCAGTACTTC.

The rearrangement links TRBV19 to TRBJ2-7; TRBD2 might be the D (5 bases). Germline lookup yields CDR1 LNHDA and CDR2 SQIVND (reference sequence). CDR3 length: 14 residues. The ends were cut back, 5 bases at V and 2 bases at J, with 13 bases in the middle. CDR3 nucleotide sequence: TGTGCCAGTAGTCCCTCGGGGATGGCCTACGAGCAGTACTTC. It encodes CASSPSGMAYEQYF.

The J gene is TRBJ2-7, the V gene TRBV3-1 (or the pseudogene TRBV3-2); possibly TRBD2 for D (5 bases). Trimming removed 3 bases at V and 6 bases at J, with 12 bases between. Germline CDR1 and CDR2: LGHDT and YNNKEL (reference sequence). CDR3 length equals 13 residues. This chain's CDR3 is CASSHNREGEQYF. The CDR3 DNA sequence: TGTGCCAGCAGCCATAACCGGGAAGGCGAGCAGTACTTC.

The chain couples TRBV19 to TRBJ2-5, with 8 bases lining up with TRBD2. The germline V gene has CDR1 LNHDA and CDR2 SQIVND (reference sequence). V lost 7 bases to trimming and J lost 7 bases; unmatched junction nucleotides: 8. CDR3 length: 13 amino acids. Here the CDR3 reads CASTTGLAGTQYF. The CDR3 coding sequence is TGTGCCAGTACCACCGGACTAGCAGGGACCCAGTACTTC.

The chain is built from TRBV3-1 (or the pseudogene TRBV3-2) and TRBJ1-4, with D unresolved. Germline CDR1 reads LGHDT; CDR2 reads YNNKEL (reference sequence). V was cut by 1 base and J by 7 bases, with 10 bases left in between. CDR3 size: 14 residues. DNA for the CDR3: TGTGCCAGCAGCCAAGGCTACTCCGGTGAAAAACTGTTTTTT. It translates to CASSQGYSGEKLFF.

V usage is TRBV18 and J usage is TRBJ1-1; unclear D gene. The V end was cut by 2 bases, the J end by 6 bases, with 7 bases between. The CDR3 has 12 amino acids. The germline V gene encodes CDR1 KGHSH and CDR2 LQKENI. DNA of the CDR3: TGTGCCAGCTCACCAACTACTTCTGAAGCTTTCTTT. It codes for CASSPTTSEAFF.

This rearrangement joins TRBV7-9 to TRBJ2-1; D gene uncertain. V was cut by 0 bases and J by 10 bases, with 4 bases left in between. The CDR3 totals 11 residues. Per germline, CDR1 SEHNR and CDR2 FQNEAQ (reference sequence). The DNA for the CDR3 is TGTGCCAGCAGCTTAGCCCGGGAGCAGTTCTTC. This gives the protein CASSLAREQFF.

The CDR3 reads CASSFRGLRNYGYTF. The CDR3 nucleotides are TGTGCCAGCAGTTTTAGGGGACTAAGAAACTATGGCTACACCTTC. The V call is TRBV27, the J call TRBJ1-2, with D maybe TRBD1 (5 bases). CDR1 MNHEY and CDR2 SMNVEV come from the germline V gene (reference sequence). V was shortened by 3 bases and J by 2 bases, with 13 bases between the two germline ends. The CDR3 consists of 15 residues.

The chain links TRBV29-1 to TRBJ2-2, with 8 bases fitting TRBD1. Germline assignment: CDR1 SQVTM and CDR2 ANQGSEA. The CDR3 sequence is 15 residues long. Unmatched junction bases numbered 5, after V lost 4 bases and J lost 1 base. In nucleotides, the CDR3 is TGCAGCGTTGTCTTTGGACAGGGGAACACCGGGGAGCTGTTTTTT. Amino acids: CSVVFGQGNTGELFF.

The chain couples TRBV28 to TRBJ1-2, with a tentative D call TRBD1 (6 bases). Per germline, CDR1 MDHEN and CDR2 SYDVKM. The CDR3 is 19 amino acids. The germline V and J ends were trimmed by 3 bases and 8 bases, with 31 bases remaining between them. The CDR3 sequence is CASSFVPDRVILTMGGYTF. The DNA of the CDR3 is TGTGCCAGCAGTTTTGTTCCGGACAGAGTAATTTTAACTATGGGAGGCTACACCTTC.

This chain links TRBV5-1 with TRBJ2-3; D uncertain. Germline CDR1 reads SGHRS; CDR2 reads YFSETQ. Trimming pared 4 bases from V and 0 bases from J, leaving 9 bases between. The CDR3 runs to 14 residues. The CDR3 nucleotides read TGCGCCAGCAGCCCGACATCTAGCACAGATACGCAGTATTTT. Translation: CASSPTSSTDTQYF.

The chain uses TRBV7-2 and TRBJ2-5; D is unresolved. This CDR3 is 13 amino acids long. Deletions cut 0 bases from V and 5 bases from J, with 7 bases between. Germline values: CDR1 SGHTA, CDR2 FQGNSA. DNA of the CDR3: TGTGCCAGCAGCTTAGCTACCAGGGAGACCCAGTACTTC. Translating gives CASSLATRETQYF.

The chain is built from TRBV11-2 and TRBJ1-1; no definite D call. Trimming cost V 0 bases and J 4 bases, with 15 bases left between them. CDR3 size: 16 residues. Germline CDR1 reads SGHAT; CDR2 reads FQNNGV. CDR3 residues: CASSLDRAGFGTEAFF. CDR3 DNA sequence: TGTGCCAGCAGCTTAGATCGGGCGGGCTTCGGCACTGAAGCTTTCTTT.